This is a list of T cell receptor beta chains from one sample in a study of cytomegalovirus exposure and HLA in healthy donors. Clones were sequenced by immunoSEQ multiplex PCR, and TCRdb holds only the in-frame ones, with some missing. The table shows some 150,000 clones, with 79% occurring only once. The sequenced material came from PBMCs. All receptors come from a male donor in good health and CMV-seronegative. The CDR3 runs from the conserved cysteine through the conserved F or W. A D gene is named only where the DNA matches it firmly. Where a row states a size, it is once, few, many or the class of an expanded clone; other rows omit it.

j_call: TRBJ2-7; d_call: NA; v_call: TRBV11-2; clone_size: NA; cdr3_aa: CASSPTANSYEQYF; cdr3_nt: TGTGCCAGCAGCCCGACTGCTAACTCCTACGAGCAGTACTTC
j_call: TRBJ1-1; d_call: NA; v_call: TRBV6-4; clone_size: NA; cdr3_aa: CASSVDLGTEAFF; cdr3_nt: TGTGCCAGCAGTGTGGACTTGGGCACTGAAGCTTTCTTT
j_call: TRBJ1-5; d_call: NA; v_call: TRBV30; clone_size: NA; cdr3_aa: CAWSGPQGFGNQPQHF; cdr3_nt: TGTGCCTGGAGTGGACCTCAGGGATTTGGCAATCAGCCCCAGCATTTT
j_call: TRBJ2-7; d_call: TRBD1; v_call: TRBV6-5; clone_size: NA; cdr3_aa: CASSYGDRGYEQYF; cdr3_nt: TGTGCCAGCAGTTATGGGGACAGGGGCTACGAGCAGTACTTC
j_call: TRBJ2-7; d_call: NA; v_call: TRBV5-6; clone_size: NA; cdr3_aa: CASSSDISSFDEQYF; cdr3_nt: TGTGCCAGCAGCTCTGACATCAGCTCTTTTGACGAGCAGTACTTC
j_call: TRBJ2-4; d_call: TRBD1; v_call: TRBV18; clone_size: NA; cdr3_aa: CASSTGAAKNIQYF; cdr3_nt: TGTGCCAGCTCGACAGGGGCGGCCAAAAACATTCAGTACTTC
j_call: TRBJ2-1; d_call: TRBD2; v_call: TRBV4-3; clone_size: once; cdr3_aa: CASSQEAGGSYNEQFF; cdr3_nt: TGCGCCAGCAGCCAAGAAGCGGGGGGCTCCTACAATGAGCAGTTCTTC
j_call: TRBJ1-1; d_call: NA; v_call: TRBV7-9; clone_size: NA; cdr3_aa: CSSSSQITEAFF; cdr3_nt: TGTTCCAGCAGCTCACAGATCACTGAAGCTTTCTTT
j_call: TRBJ1-5; d_call: NA; v_call: TRBV9; clone_size: once; cdr3_aa: CASSRGGTQPQHF; cdr3_nt: TGTGCCAGCTCCCGAGGTGGTACCCAGCCCCAGCATTTT
j_call: TRBJ1-6; d_call: NA; v_call: TRBV30; clone_size: NA; cdr3_aa: CAWSVRPDNSPLHF; cdr3_nt: TGTGCCTGGAGTGTCAGGCCGGATAATTCACCCCTCCACTTT
j_call: TRBJ1-2; d_call: NA; v_call: TRBV5-6; clone_size: NA; cdr3_aa: CASTLGRGARGYTF; cdr3_nt: TGTGCCAGCACCCTGGGTCGGGGGGCTAGGGGCTACACCTTC
j_call: TRBJ2-7; d_call: TRBD1; v_call: TRBV6-1; clone_size: NA; cdr3_aa: CASRPTGSSYEQYF; cdr3_nt: TGTGCCAGCAGACCGACAGGGAGCTCCTACGAGCAGTACTTC
j_call: TRBJ1-5; d_call: NA; v_call: TRBV10-2; clone_size: NA; cdr3_aa: CASSESRVNQPQHF; cdr3_nt: TGCGCCAGCAGTGAGTCGCGGGTGAATCAGCCCCAGCATTTT
j_call: TRBJ1-2; d_call: NA; v_call: TRBV27; clone_size: NA; cdr3_aa: CASSTGYGYTF; cdr3_nt: TGTGCCAGCAGCACAGGGTACGGCTACACCTTC
j_call: TRBJ1-1; d_call: NA; v_call: TRBV29-1; clone_size: NA; cdr3_aa: CSVARSENTEAFF; cdr3_nt: TGCAGCGTTGCGAGGTCAGAAAACACTGAAGCTTTCTTT
j_call: TRBJ2-7; d_call: NA; v_call: TRBV9; clone_size: few; cdr3_aa: CASSVTPSSYEQYF; cdr3_nt: TGTGCCAGCAGCGTAACCCCTAGCTCCTACGAGCAGTACTTC
j_call: TRBJ2-3; d_call: NA; v_call: TRBV7-3; clone_size: once; cdr3_aa: CASSLMGGGGGTDTQYF; cdr3_nt: TGTGCCAGCAGCTTAATGGGCGGGGGCGGGGGCACAGATACGCAGTATTTT
j_call: TRBJ1-1; d_call: NA; v_call: TRBV11-3; clone_size: NA; cdr3_aa: CASSLAAGTEAFF; cdr3_nt: TGTGCCAGCAGCTTAGCGGCGGGAACTGAAGCTTTCTTT
j_call: TRBJ2-3; d_call: TRBD2; v_call: TRBV27; clone_size: NA; cdr3_aa: CASSQPLRGGPTDTQYF; cdr3_nt: TGTGCCAGCAGTCAACCTCTCCGGGGGGGACCGACAGATACGCAGTATTTT
j_call: TRBJ1-3; d_call: NA; v_call: TRBV6-5; clone_size: few; cdr3_aa: CASSLWGSSGNTIYF; cdr3_nt: TGTGCCAGCAGTTTGTGGGGCAGCTCTGGAAACACCATATATTTT
j_call: TRBJ1-5; d_call: NA; v_call: TRBV18; clone_size: NA; cdr3_aa: CASSPQQGTTQPQHF; cdr3_nt: TGTGCCAGCTCACCCCAACAGGGCACGACGCAGCCCCAGCATTTT
j_call: TRBJ2-4; d_call: NA; v_call: TRBV29-1; clone_size: NA; cdr3_aa: CSVAREENIQYF; cdr3_nt: TGCAGCGTTGCCAGGGAAGAAAACATTCAGTACTTC
j_call: TRBJ2-1; d_call: TRBD1; v_call: TRBV5-4; clone_size: NA; cdr3_aa: CASSTGTGDMNEQFF; cdr3_nt: TGTGCCAGCAGCACAGGGACAGGGGATATGAATGAGCAGTTCTTC
j_call: TRBJ2-3; d_call: NA; v_call: TRBV20-1; clone_size: NA; cdr3_aa: CSAINRDTQYF; cdr3_nt: TGCAGTGCTATCAACAGAGATACGCAGTATTTT
j_call: TRBJ2-7; d_call: TRBD1; v_call: TRBV30; clone_size: once; cdr3_aa: CAWSPPGQKQYF; cdr3_nt: TGTGCCTGGAGTCCTCCGGGACAGAAGCAGTACTTC
j_call: TRBJ2-1; d_call: NA; v_call: TRBV10-2; clone_size: few; cdr3_aa: CASSVAYNEQFF; cdr3_nt: TGCGCCAGCAGTGTAGCCTACAATGAGCAGTTCTTC
j_call: TRBJ1-2; d_call: NA; v_call: TRBV5-1; clone_size: NA; cdr3_aa: CASSPGGEHGYTF; cdr3_nt: TGCGCCAGCAGCCCGGGGGGGGAACATGGCTACACCTTC
j_call: TRBJ2-1; d_call: NA; v_call: TRBV6-5; clone_size: NA; cdr3_aa: CASRPLLYNEQFF; cdr3_nt: TGTGCCAGCAGGCCACTACTCTACAATGAGCAGTTCTTC
j_call: TRBJ1-1; d_call: TRBD1; v_call: TRBV2; clone_size: NA; cdr3_aa: CATRDRANTEAFF; cdr3_nt: TGTGCCACCCGGGACAGGGCGAACACTGAAGCTTTCTTT
j_call: TRBJ1-4; d_call: NA; v_call: TRBV4-1; clone_size: NA; cdr3_aa: CASSQDGLLDNEKLFF; cdr3_nt: TGCGCCAGCAGCCAAGATGGTTTACTCGATAATGAAAAACTGTTTTTT
j_call: TRBJ1-5; d_call: NA; v_call: TRBV7-2; clone_size: NA; cdr3_aa: CASSPQGNQPQHF; cdr3_nt: TGTGCCAGCAGCCCACAGGGCAATCAGCCCCAGCATTTT
j_call: TRBJ1-3; d_call: TRBD1; v_call: TRBV5-8; clone_size: NA; cdr3_aa: CASSLAGGGRNTIYF; cdr3_nt: TGTGCCAGCAGCTTGGCAGGGGGCGGGAGAAACACCATATATTTT
j_call: TRBJ1-5; d_call: TRBD1; v_call: TRBV12-5; clone_size: NA; cdr3_aa: CASGLGDRGRDNQPQHF; cdr3_nt: TGTGCTAGTGGTTTGGGGGACAGGGGGCGCGACAATCAGCCCCAGCATTTT
j_call: TRBJ1-6; d_call: NA; v_call: TRBV19; clone_size: NA; cdr3_aa: CASRRGSSYNSPLHF; cdr3_nt: TGTGCCAGTAGACGGGGGAGCTCCTATAATTCACCCCTCCACTTT